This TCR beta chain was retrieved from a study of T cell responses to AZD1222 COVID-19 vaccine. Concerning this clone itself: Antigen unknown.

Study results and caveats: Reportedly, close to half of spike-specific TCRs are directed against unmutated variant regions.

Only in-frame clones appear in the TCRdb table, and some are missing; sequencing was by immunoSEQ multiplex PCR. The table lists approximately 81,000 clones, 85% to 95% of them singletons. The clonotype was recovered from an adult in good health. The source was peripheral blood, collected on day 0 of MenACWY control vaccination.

Here the CDR3 DNA reads TGTGCCAGCAGCTTCCTCCCCAATGAGCAGTTCTTC. Translation: CASSFLPNEQFF. The chain couples TRBV7-9 to TRBJ2-1; D gene uncertain. Trimming took off 3 bases at V and 6 bases at J, with 6 bases between the two ends. Germline V CDR1 and CDR2: SEHNR, FQNEAQ (reference sequence). CDR3 size: 12 residues.